These 19 T cell receptor beta chains came from one sample sequenced in a study of T cells in localized non-small cell lung cancer (TCRdb year 2020). The library was made by the immunoSEQ multiplex PCR assay. Sourced from immuneACCESS, this table was stored by TCRdb with only in-frame sequences that have V and J called. A share of the clones is absent; for the studies checked, an unresolved V gene accounts for under half, and the remainder has no known explanation. Counted in this sample were under 15,000 clones; around 84% of them appeared once. The ten largest clones represent approximately 59% of the sample. The sequenced sample was peripheral blood, obtained before any cancer treatment. The receptors come from a male donor older than 55 with stage III lung adenocarcinoma.

This chain uses TRBV18 with TRBJ2-4; 9 bases match TRBD1. The CDR3 length is 15 residues. The ends lost 5 bases at V and 6 bases at J; junction bases unmatched: 8. Germline V CDR1 and CDR2: KGHSH, LQKENI. The CDR3 region is CASSAPGQGGNIQYF. The CDR3 coding sequence is TGTGCCAGCTCAGCCCCGGGACAGGGCGGAAACATTCAGTACTTC.

V is TRBV27 and J is TRBJ1-5; 8 bases fit TRBD1. Germline V gives CDR1 MNHEY, CDR2 SMNVEV (reference sequence). V trimming: 5 bases; J trimming: 6 bases; junction bases outside the gene matches: 9. The CDR3 covers 15 residues. In nucleotides, the CDR3 is TGTGCCAGCAGTCCCCAGGGGGCGCGAAGTCAGCCCCAGCATTTT. Its translation: CASSPQGARSQPQHF.

The chain combines TRBV10-3 with TRBJ1-4; the D gene is possibly TRBD1 (6 bases). Germline V lookup: CDR1 ENHRY, CDR2 SYGVKD. With 4 bases removed from V and 0 bases from J, the gap between germline ends came to 12 bases. CDR3 size: 16 residues. The chain's CDR3 is CAISATPGATNEKLFF. CDR3 nucleotides: TGTGCCATCAGTGCTACTCCAGGGGCAACTAATGAAAAACTGTTTTTT.

The CDR3 protein is CASSQASSEQYF. The CDR3 DNA is TGCGCCAGCAGCCAAGCCTCTAGCGAGCAGTACTTC. J is TRBJ2-7 and V is TRBV4-1; D not resolved. Per germline, CDR1 MGHRA and CDR2 YSYEKL. The germline V and J ends were trimmed by 1 base and 6 bases, with 7 bases remaining between them. There are 12 residues in the CDR3.

V and J are TRBV27 and TRBJ1-1; D not certain. The CDR3 has 14 amino acids. Deletions cut 0 bases from V and 0 bases from J, with 5 bases between. Germline CDR1 reads MNHEY; CDR2 reads SMNVEV (reference sequence). CDR3 region: CASSLSTVNTEAFF. The CDR3 bases are TGTGCCAGCAGTTTATCGACGGTGAACACTGAAGCTTTCTTT.

V gene TRBV9 combines with J gene TRBJ2-3; either TRBD1 or TRBD2 may fit D (6 bases each). CDR1 SGDLS and CDR2 YYNGEE come from the germline V gene. Trimming shortened V by 3 bases and J by 2 bases, and 13 bases separated the two germline ends. This CDR3 has 15 residues. The CDR3 sequence is CASSGGAQATDTQYF. The CDR3 coding sequence is TGTGCCAGCAGCGGGGGGGCGCAGGCCACAGATACGCAGTATTTT.

The chain recombines TRBV9 with TRBJ2-3, with D uncertain. The V gene lost 2 bases and the J gene lost 4 bases, with 5 bases spanning the gap. This CDR3 region has 12 residues. Germline values: CDR1 SGDLS, CDR2 YYNGEE. This CDR3 reads CASSVSADTQYF. DNA of the CDR3: TGTGCCAGCAGCGTTTCGGCAGATACGCAGTATTTT.

The chain recombines TRBV5-1 with TRBJ1-1; tentative D call: TRBD1 (6 bases). CDR1 and CDR2 from the germline V gene are SGHRS and YFSETQ. V gave up 4 bases and J gave up 0 bases, with 7 bases separating them. The length of the CDR3 is 13 residues. This CDR3 is CASSGQLNTEAFF. The CDR3 coding sequence is TGCGCCAGCAGCGGACAGTTGAACACTGAAGCTTTCTTT.

The V call is TRBV5-5, the J call TRBJ2-5, with 8 bases matching TRBD2. The germline gives CDR1 SGHKS, CDR2 YYEKEE (reference sequence). CDR3 length: 15 amino acids. Germline trimming cut 2 bases from V and 7 bases from J; bases unmatched to any gene: 10. The CDR3 region is CASSFYGRALGTQYF. In DNA form, the CDR3 reads TGTGCCAGCAGCTTTTACGGGAGGGCCCTAGGGACCCAGTACTTC.

The chain combines TRBV6-1 with TRBJ1-1; 7 nucleotides match TRBD1. CDR1 is MNHNS and CDR2 is SASEGT in the germline V gene. Trimming at V came to 6 bases and at J to 1 base, leaving 5 bases not matched to a gene. The CDR3 covers 14 residues. DNA for the CDR3: TGTGCCAGCAGAGAAAGGGACAGGAACACTGAAGCTTTCTTT. This encodes CASRERDRNTEAFF.

This chain connects TRBV6-5 to TRBJ1-1; D gene unclear. Germline assignment: CDR1 MNHEY and CDR2 SVGAGI. The CDR3 spans 14 residues. V was pared by 0 bases and J by 10 bases, with 15 bases between. DNA of the CDR3: TGTGCCAGCAGTTACTCGGAGCCCCCACCTGGAGCTTTCTTT. Its translation is CASSYSEPPPGAFF.

The chain joins TRBV6-1 to TRBJ2-7; TRBD2 is a possible D gene (5 bases). V shed 5 bases and J shed 6 bases, with 20 bases lying between them. Germline CDR1 is MNHNS and CDR2 is SASEGT. The CDR3 sequence is 15 residues long. Written as DNA, the CDR3 is TGTGCCAGCAGTTCCAACTACGTAGCGAGGCGCGAGCAGTACTTC. This encodes CASSSNYVARREQYF.

This clone was counted once. This chain links TRBV12-2 with TRBJ2-7; TRBD1, the table's D call, was not compared with the DNA. TRBV12-2 constitutes a pseudogene. This CDR3 has 14 residues. The CDR3 is CASRSGGASYEQYF. The CDR3 nucleotides are TGTGCAAGTCGCAGTGGTGGGGCCTCCTACGAGCAGTACTTC.

About this clone: The same CDR3 is also encoded by other DNA sequences in this sample. The chain employs TRBV10-2 and TRBJ1-5, with D tentatively TRBD1 (5 bases). Germline CDR1 WSHSY, CDR2 SAAADI. Trimming shortened V by 2 bases and J by 6 bases, and 11 bases separated the two germline ends. The CDR3 is made up of 14 amino acids. The DNA for the CDR3 is TGCGCCAGCAGTGAGAAGAGGGGACGTCAGCCCCAGCATTTT. This translates into CASSEKRGRQPQHF.

J is TRBJ1-2 and V is TRBV27; a possible D gene is TRBD1 (6 bases). The CDR3 is made up of 14 amino acids. Trimming stripped 3 bases from V and 5 bases from J, with 13 bases between. Germline-derived CDR1 and CDR2 are MNHEY and SMNVEV (reference sequence). DNA of the CDR3: TGTGCCAGCAGTTTTCGGGGGGCGCGGTATGGCTACACCTTC. Protein product: CASSFRGARYGYTF.

This sequence joins TRBV4-1 and TRBJ2-1; no reliable D call. The CDR3 has 16 amino acids. Trimming removed 1 base from V and 0 bases from J, with 10 bases in between. The germline V gene has CDR1 MGHRA and CDR2 YSYEKL. The CDR3 is CASSQVGISSYNEQFF. The CDR3 bases are TGCGCCAGCAGCCAAGTAGGGATCAGCTCCTACAATGAGCAGTTCTTC.

The chain combines TRBV27 with TRBJ1-5; possible D gene TRBD1, 5 bases. Trimming shortened V by 3 bases and J by 7 bases, and 13 bases separated the two germline ends. Germline values: CDR1 MNHEY, CDR2 SMNVEV (reference sequence). The CDR3 is 14 amino acids. The CDR3 region has the DNA TGTGCCAGCAGTTTCTACGGGGACGGACAGCCCCAGCATTTT. Encoded protein: CASSFYGDGQPQHF.

V usage is TRBV14 and J usage is TRBJ1-2, with TRBD1 identical over 8 bases. Germline CDR1 is SGHDN and CDR2 is FVKESK. The J segment lost 4 bases and the V segment lost 3 bases, leaving 4 bases of the junction unmatched. The CDR3 spans 14 residues. The CDR3 DNA follows: TGTGCCAGCAGCCAGGGGACAGGTCTCTATGGCTACACCTTC. It encodes CASSQGTGLYGYTF.

By share, this clone ranks as medium-sized. The V gene is TRBV6-1, the J gene TRBJ1-2, with 9 bases that match TRBD1. Germline CDR1 MNHNS, CDR2 SASEGT. The V segment lost 10 bases and the J segment 8 bases; nucleotides outside the gene matches: 5. The CDR3 spans 11 residues. The CDR3 sequence: CATMDRGGYTF. The CDR3 DNA reads TGTGCCACGATGGACAGGGGAGGCTACACCTTC.